This TCR beta chain came from a study of blood T cell repertoires in COVID-19. Across the whole study: Specimens from acute and convalescent COVID-19 originated in the United States, Italy and Spain. T cells, B-cell-depleted T cells, or PBMCs supplied cDNA or gDNA.

Germline V gene sequence: CDR1 LNHDA, CDR2 SQIVND (reference sequence). V dropped 3 bases and J dropped 1 base, with 9 bases sitting between them. The CDR3 is made up of 14 amino acids. As handled by the study authors: Using reference gene primer amplification, nucleated cell counts were estimated. TCRdb's copy holds only in-frame clones and misses some; the assay was immunoSEQ multiplex PCR. That table gives V, J and clone size, and the DNA gave D and trimming. This sample has about 46,000 clones, with about 84% found just once. The V gene is TRBV19, the J gene TRBJ1-1; D gene ambiguous. This receptor was identified in a man aged 55 to 70 with acute or convalescent COVID-19. Input material: peripheral blood. This chain's CDR3 is CASSMSQRNTEAFF. For the CDR3, the DNA is TGTGCCAGTAGTATGTCACAGAGGAACACTGAAGCTTTCTTT.